The 14 T cell receptor beta chains below were found in one sample sequenced in a study of STAT5B mutations in CD4+ large granular lymphocyte leukemia. The table came from immunoSEQ multiplex PCR; TCRdb's copy has only in-frame clones and leaves some out. Of 23,000 or so clones in the sample, roughly three quarters were seen once. The specimen sequenced was CD4+ T cells from blood buffy coats. These receptors were taken from a human donor in good health.

The chain has TRBV7-8 and TRBJ1-1, with 7 bases matching TRBD1. The V segment lost 0 bases and the J segment 6 bases; nucleotides outside the gene matches: 13. In germline, CDR1 is SGHVS, CDR2 FQNEAQ. The CDR3 runs to 17 residues. This CDR3 is CASSLARTGVSDAEAFF. CDR3 nucleotides: TGTGCCAGCAGCTTAGCCAGAACAGGGGTGAGTGACGCTGAAGCTTTCTTT.

This sequence joins TRBV4-1 and TRBJ2-3; TRBD2 matches at 9 bases. The CDR3 extends over 15 amino acids. Germline V gives CDR1 MGHRA, CDR2 YSYEKL. After removal of 3 bases from V and 4 bases from J, the junction contained 5 bases not matched to a gene. This CDR3 is CASSHPTSGSDTQYF. The CDR3 nucleotides are TGCGCCAGCAGCCACCCGACTAGCGGATCAGATACGCAGTATTTT.

In nucleotides, the CDR3 is TGTGCCACCCATCCCCTAGCGGGAGACTACAATGAGCAGTTCTTC. Its translation is CATHPLAGDYNEQFF. V and J are TRBV10-3 and TRBJ2-1; 10 bases are shared with TRBD2. The CDR3 contains 15 residues. CDR1 and CDR2 from the germline V gene are ENHRY and SYGVKD. Trimming cost V 10 bases and J 3 bases; bases outside gene matches: 9.

The sample holds one count of this clone. This chain uses TRBV30 with TRBJ1-5; the match to TRBD1 covers 8 bases. Trimming removed 1 base from V and 4 bases from J; junction bases left unmatched: 6. Looked up from germline, CDR1 is GTSNPN and CDR2 is SVGIG (reference sequence). There are 15 residues in the CDR3. CDR3 loop: CAWSEGRTGNQPQHF. As DNA, the CDR3 is TGTGCCTGGAGTGAGGGGCGGACAGGGAATCAGCCCCAGCATTTT.

V usage is TRBV4-1 and J usage is TRBJ1-2, with 9 bases fitting TRBD1. CDR3 length equals 15 residues. Germline V CDR1 and CDR2: MGHRA, YSYEKL. The ends lost 4 bases at V and 2 bases at J; junction bases unmatched: 5. This CDR3 reads CASSRTTGGNYGYTF. The CDR3, as DNA: TGCGCCAGCAGCCGAACGACAGGGGGAAACTATGGCTACACCTTC.

V usage is TRBV11-3 and J usage is TRBJ2-2; the D gene is possibly TRBD2 (5 bases). V shed 2 bases and J shed 1 base, with 11 bases lying between them. The CDR3 length is 16 residues. From germline, CDR1 is SGHNT and CDR2 YENEEA. CDR3 protein: CASSLLLGRNTGELFF. The CDR3, as DNA: TGTGCCAGCAGCTTATTGTTAGGGAGGAACACCGGGGAGCTGTTTTTT.

This chain uses TRBV7-8 with TRBJ2-3; D gene ambiguous. Germline assignment: CDR1 SGHVS and CDR2 FQNEAQ. This CDR3 comprises 15 residues. V was clipped by 1 base and J by 4 bases, with 12 bases between them. The CDR3 loop is CASSLERWISDTQYF. CDR3 nucleotide sequence: TGTGCCAGCAGCTTAGAGAGGTGGATTTCAGATACGCAGTATTTT. Using reference TRBV7-8 and TRBJ2-3 for the parts outside the CDR3, the full variable domain is GAGVSQSPRYKVAKRGQDVALRCDPISGHVSLFWYQQALGQGPEFLTYFQNEAQLDKSGLPSDRFFAERPEGSVSTLKIQRTQQEDSAVYLCASSLERWISDTQYFGPGTRLTVL.

V gene TRBV11-3 combines with J gene TRBJ1-2, with TRBD1 matching 7 bases. V was clipped by 4 bases and J by 5 bases; unmatched bases: 7. Germline-derived CDR1 and CDR2 are SGHNT and YENEEA. The CDR3 runs 14 residues. The CDR3 nucleotides read TGTGCCAGCAGCTGGGCGACAGGGCCGTATGGCTACACCTTC. Its protein product is CASSWATGPYGYTF.

The CDR3 region is CASSLDYVNYGYTF. The CDR3 DNA sequence: TGTGCCAGCAGCTTAGATTACGTTAACTATGGCTACACCTTC. V and J are TRBV11-2 and TRBJ1-2, with unresolved D. V gave up 0 bases and J gave up 1 base, with 6 bases separating them. This CDR3 is 14 amino acids long. CDR1 is SGHAT, CDR2 FQNNGV, per germline.

This clone was seen only a few times. This rearrangement joins TRBV4-1 to TRBJ1-5; perhaps TRBD1 as D (5 bases). The CDR3 runs 16 residues. V lost 0 bases, J lost 1 base, and 10 bases lay in between. CDR1 and CDR2 from the germline V gene are MGHRA and YSYEKL. The CDR3 region is CASSQEWWGSNQPQHF. The CDR3 DNA reads as TGCGCCAGCAGCCAAGAATGGTGGGGGAGCAATCAGCCCCAGCATTTT.

The genes are TRBV6-5 and TRBJ1-2; 8 bases are shared with TRBD1. Per the germline V gene, CDR1 is MNHEY and CDR2 is SVGAGI. V shed 8 bases, J shed 3 bases, and the junction held 11 bases outside the gene matches. The length of the CDR3 is 15 residues. CDR3 nucleotides: TGTGCCAGCGGGAGACAGGGGAAGAAGGACTATGGCTACACCTTC. It translates to CASGRQGKKDYGYTF.

The genes are TRBV7-3 and TRBJ2-1; 7 bases align to TRBD2. The CDR3 has 14 amino acids. Germline loops: CDR1 SGHTA, CDR2 FQGTGA. J was trimmed by 4 bases and V by 8 bases; bases with no gene match: 8. CDR3 bases: TGTGCCAGCCTTTCTAGCGGAAGATACAATGAGCAGTTCTTC. Residues: CASLSSGRYNEQFF.

The CDR3 sequence is CASSPQAQNSYEQYF. Here the CDR3 DNA reads TGTGCCAGCAGTCCCCAAGCCCAGAACTCCTACGAGCAGTACTTC. The chain recombines TRBV27 with TRBJ2-7; no clear D. The V gene's germline CDR1 is MNHEY and CDR2 SMNVEV (reference sequence). CDR3 length: 15 amino acids. Trimming took off 5 bases at V and 0 bases at J, with 14 bases between the two ends.

This clone was seen a handful of times. This chain links TRBV2 with TRBJ2-7; no clear D. Germline V gives CDR1 SNHLY, CDR2 FYNNEI. Trimming took 4 bases from V and 3 from J, leaving 7 bases between them. CDR3 length equals 12 residues. DNA of the CDR3: TGTGCCAGCAGTGGGGTAAGCTACGAGCAGTACTTC. Its translation is CASSGVSYEQYF.